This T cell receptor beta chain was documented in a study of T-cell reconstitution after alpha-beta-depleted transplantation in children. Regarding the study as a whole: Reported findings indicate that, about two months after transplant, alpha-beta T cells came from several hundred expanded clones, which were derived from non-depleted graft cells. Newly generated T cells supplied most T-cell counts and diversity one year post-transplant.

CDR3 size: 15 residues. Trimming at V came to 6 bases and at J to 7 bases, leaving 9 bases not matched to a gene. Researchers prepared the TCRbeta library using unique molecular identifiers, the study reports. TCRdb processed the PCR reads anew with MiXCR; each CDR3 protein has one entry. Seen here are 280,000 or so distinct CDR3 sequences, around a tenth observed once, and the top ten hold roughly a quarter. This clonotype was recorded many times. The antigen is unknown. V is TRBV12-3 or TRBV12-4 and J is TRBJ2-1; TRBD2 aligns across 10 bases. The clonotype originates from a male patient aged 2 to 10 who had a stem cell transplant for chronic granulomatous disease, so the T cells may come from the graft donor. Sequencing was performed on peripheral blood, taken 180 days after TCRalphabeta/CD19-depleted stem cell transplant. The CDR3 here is CASRLAGPLVNEQFF. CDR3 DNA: TGTGCCAGCAGACTAGCGGGACCGCTTGTTAATGAGCAGTTCTTC.